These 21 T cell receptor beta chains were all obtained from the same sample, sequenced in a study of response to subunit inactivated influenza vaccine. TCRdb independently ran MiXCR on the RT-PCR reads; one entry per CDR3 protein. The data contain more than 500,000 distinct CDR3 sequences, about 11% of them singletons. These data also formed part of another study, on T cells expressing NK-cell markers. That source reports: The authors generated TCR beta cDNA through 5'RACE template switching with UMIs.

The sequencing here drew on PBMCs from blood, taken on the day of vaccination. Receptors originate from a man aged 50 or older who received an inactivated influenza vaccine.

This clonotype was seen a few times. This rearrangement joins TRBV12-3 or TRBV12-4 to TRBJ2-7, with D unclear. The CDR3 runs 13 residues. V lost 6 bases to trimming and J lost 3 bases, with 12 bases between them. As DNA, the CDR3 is TGTGCCAGCAGCTACATAGGAGTCTACGAGCAGTACTTC. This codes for CASSYIGVYEQYF.

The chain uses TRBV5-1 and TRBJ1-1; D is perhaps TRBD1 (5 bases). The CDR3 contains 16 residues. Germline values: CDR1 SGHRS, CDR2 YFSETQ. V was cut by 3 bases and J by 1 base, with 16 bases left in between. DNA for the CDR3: TGCGCCAGCAGCTACGGGTCCTGGGGCGCGAACACTGAAGCTTTCTTT. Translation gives CASSYGSWGANTEAFF.

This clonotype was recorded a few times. The chain's CDR3 is CASSPTPGSGNTEAFF. CDR3 sequence (DNA): TGTGCCAGCAGTCCAACCCCCGGGAGTGGGAACACTGAAGCTTTCTTT. The gene calls are TRBV28 and TRBJ1-1; no clear D gene. Germline V gene lookup returns CDR1 MDHEN and CDR2 SYDVKM. This CDR3 is built from 16 residues. V lost 5 bases, J lost 1 base, and 17 bases lay in between.

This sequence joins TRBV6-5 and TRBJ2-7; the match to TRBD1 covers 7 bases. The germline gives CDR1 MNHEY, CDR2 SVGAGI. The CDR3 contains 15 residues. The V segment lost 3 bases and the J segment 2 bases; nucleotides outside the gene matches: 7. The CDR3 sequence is CASSYSGTVTYEQYF. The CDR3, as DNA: TGTGCCAGCAGTTATTCCGGGACAGTAACCTACGAGCAGTACTTC.

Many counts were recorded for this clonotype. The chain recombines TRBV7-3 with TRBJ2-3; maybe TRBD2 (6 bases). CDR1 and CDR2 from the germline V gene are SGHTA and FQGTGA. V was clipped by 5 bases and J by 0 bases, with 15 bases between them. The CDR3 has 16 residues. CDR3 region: CASSLRASASTDTQYF. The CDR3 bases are TGTGCCAGCAGCCTAAGGGCTAGCGCGAGCACAGATACGCAGTATTTT.

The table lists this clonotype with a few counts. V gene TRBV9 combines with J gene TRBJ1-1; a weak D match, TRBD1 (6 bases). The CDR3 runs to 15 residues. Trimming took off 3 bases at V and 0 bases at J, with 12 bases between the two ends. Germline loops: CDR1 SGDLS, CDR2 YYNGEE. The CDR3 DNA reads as TGTGCCAGCAGCGGGCGGACAGAGATGAACACTGAAGCTTTCTTT. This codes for CASSGRTEMNTEAFF. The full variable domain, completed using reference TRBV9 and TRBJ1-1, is DSGVTQTPKHLITATGQRVTLRCSPRSGDLSVYWYQQSLDQGLQFLIQYYNGEERAKGNILERFSAQQFPDLHSELNLSSLELGDSALYFCASSGRTEMNTEAFFGQGTRLTVV.

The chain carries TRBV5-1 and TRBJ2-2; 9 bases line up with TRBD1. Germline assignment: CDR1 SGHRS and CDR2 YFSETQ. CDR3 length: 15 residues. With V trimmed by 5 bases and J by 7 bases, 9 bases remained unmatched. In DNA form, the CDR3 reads TGCGCCAGCAGGATGGGGGACAGGGCCTACGGGGAGCTGTTTTTT. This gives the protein CASRMGDRAYGELFF.

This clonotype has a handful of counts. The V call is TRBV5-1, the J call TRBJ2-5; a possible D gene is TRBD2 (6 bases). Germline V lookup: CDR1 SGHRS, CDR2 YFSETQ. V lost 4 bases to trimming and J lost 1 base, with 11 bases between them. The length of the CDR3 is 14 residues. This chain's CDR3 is CASSPGLAQETQYF. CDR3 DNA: TGCGCCAGCAGCCCGGGACTTGCCCAAGAGACCCAGTACTTC.

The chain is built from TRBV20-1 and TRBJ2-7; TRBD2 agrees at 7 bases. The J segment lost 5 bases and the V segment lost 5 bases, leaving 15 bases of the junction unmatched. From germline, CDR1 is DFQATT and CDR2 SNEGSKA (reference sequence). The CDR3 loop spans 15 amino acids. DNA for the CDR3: TGCAGTGCTCTAGGGATGAAGCGGGGTAGCAACGAGCAGTACTTC. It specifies CSALGMKRGSNEQYF.

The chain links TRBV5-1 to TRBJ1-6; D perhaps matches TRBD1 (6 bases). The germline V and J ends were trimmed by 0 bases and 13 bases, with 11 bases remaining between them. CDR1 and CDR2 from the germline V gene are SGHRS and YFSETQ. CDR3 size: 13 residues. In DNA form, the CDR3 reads TGCGCCAGCAGCTTGGGTCAGGGGAGGCCCCTCCACTTT. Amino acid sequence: CASSLGQGRPLHF.

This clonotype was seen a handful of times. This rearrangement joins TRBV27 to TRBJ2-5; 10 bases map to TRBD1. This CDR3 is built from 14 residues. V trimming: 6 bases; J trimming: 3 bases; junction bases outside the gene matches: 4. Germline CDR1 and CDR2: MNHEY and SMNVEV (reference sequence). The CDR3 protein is CASRRQGAEETQYF. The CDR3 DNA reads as TGTGCCAGCAGAAGACAGGGGGCAGAAGAGACCCAGTACTTC.

CDR3 DNA: TGTGCCAGCAGGATTCTAGCGGGGGGGTACAATGAGCAGTTCTTC. It encodes CASRILAGGYNEQFF. The V and J genes are TRBV7-2 and TRBJ2-1; 12 nucleotides match TRBD2. Trimming cost V 6 bases and J 4 bases; bases outside gene matches: 4. The CDR3 spans 15 residues. Germline V gene lookup returns CDR1 SGHTA and CDR2 FQGNSA.

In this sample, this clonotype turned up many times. The CDR3 region is CASSWGSGEQFF. CDR3 nucleotide sequence: TGTGCCAGCAGCTGGGGTAGCGGTGAGCAGTTCTTC. V usage is TRBV5-6 and J usage is TRBJ2-1; TRBD2 might be the D (6 bases). The germline V gene encodes CDR1 SGHDT and CDR2 YYEEEE. The germline V and J ends were trimmed by 3 bases and 9 bases, with 10 bases remaining between them. The CDR3 runs to 12 residues. The variable domain in full, completed from reference TRBV5-6 and TRBJ2-1, reads DAGVTQSPTHLIKTRGQQVTLRCSPKSGHDTVSWYQQALGQGPQFIFQYYEEEERQRGNFPDRFSGHQFPNYSSELNVNALLLGDSALYLCASSWGSGEQFFGPGTRLTVL.

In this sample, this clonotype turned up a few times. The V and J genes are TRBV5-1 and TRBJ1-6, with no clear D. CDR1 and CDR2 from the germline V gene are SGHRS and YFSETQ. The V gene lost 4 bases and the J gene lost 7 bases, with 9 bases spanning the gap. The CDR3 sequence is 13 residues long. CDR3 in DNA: TGCGCCAGCAGCCCGGCAGAGAATTCACCCCTCCACTTT. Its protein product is CASSPAENSPLHF.

CDR3 DNA sequence: TGCAGTGCTAGAGATACTAGCGGGGAACCCTACGAGCAGTACTTC. As protein: CSARDTSGEPYEQYF. V is TRBV20-1 and J is TRBJ2-7; 10 bases agree with TRBD2. The CDR3 spans 15 residues. V lost 0 bases and J lost 2; bases outside the gene matches: 4. The V gene's germline CDR1 is DFQATT and CDR2 SNEGSKA (reference sequence).

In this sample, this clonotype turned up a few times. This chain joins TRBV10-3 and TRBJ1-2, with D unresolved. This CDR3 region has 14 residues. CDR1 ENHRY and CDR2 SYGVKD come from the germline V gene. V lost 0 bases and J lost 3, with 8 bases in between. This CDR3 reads CAISESTGYYGYTF. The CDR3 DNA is TGTGCCATCAGTGAGTCGACGGGGTACTATGGCTACACCTTC.

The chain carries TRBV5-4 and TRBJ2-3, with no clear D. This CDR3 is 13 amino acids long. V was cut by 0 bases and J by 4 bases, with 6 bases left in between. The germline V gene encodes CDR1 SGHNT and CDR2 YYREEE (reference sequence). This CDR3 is CASSLERPDTQYF. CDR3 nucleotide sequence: TGTGCCAGCAGCTTGGAACGGCCAGATACGCAGTATTTT.

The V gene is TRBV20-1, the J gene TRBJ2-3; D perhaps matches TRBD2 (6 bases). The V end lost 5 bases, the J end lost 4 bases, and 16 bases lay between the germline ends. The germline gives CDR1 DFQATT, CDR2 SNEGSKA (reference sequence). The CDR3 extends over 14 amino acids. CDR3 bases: TGCAGTGCTGGAGGGGTGTTTTTGGCAGATACGCAGTATTTT. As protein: CSAGGVFLADTQYF.

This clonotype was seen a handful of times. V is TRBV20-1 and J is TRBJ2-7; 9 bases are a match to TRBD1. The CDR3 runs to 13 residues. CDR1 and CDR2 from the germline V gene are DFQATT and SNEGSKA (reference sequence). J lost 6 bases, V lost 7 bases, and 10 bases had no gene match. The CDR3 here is CSGAGDRGTEQYF. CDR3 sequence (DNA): TGCAGTGGAGCAGGAGACAGGGGGACCGAGCAGTACTTC.

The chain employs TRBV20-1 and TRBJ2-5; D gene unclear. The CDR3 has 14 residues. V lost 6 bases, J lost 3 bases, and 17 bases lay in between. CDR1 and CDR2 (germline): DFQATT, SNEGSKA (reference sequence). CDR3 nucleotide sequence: TGCAGTGCAAAGACCCCTACAAATAAAGAGACCCAGTACTTC. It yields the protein CSAKTPTNKETQYF.

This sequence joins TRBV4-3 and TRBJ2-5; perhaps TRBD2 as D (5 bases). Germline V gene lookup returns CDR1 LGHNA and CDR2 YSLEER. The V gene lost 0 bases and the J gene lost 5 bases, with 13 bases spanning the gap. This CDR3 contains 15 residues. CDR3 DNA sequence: TGCGCCAGCAGCCAAGATTCGGGGTTTGGGGAGACCCAGTACTTC. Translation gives CASSQDSGFGETQYF.